The 22 T cell receptor beta chains below come from one sample, sequenced in a study of blood T cells in healthy people across ages. A sample-barcoded 5' primer and a J-beta primer mix were used in a second PCR of roughly 6 to 11 cycles. Each CDR3 protein is one row after TCRdb ran MiXCR on the 5' RACE reads. The sample lists 800,000 or so distinct CDR3 sequences; roughly 46% were seen once. The specimen was blood. The receptors stem from a man older than 75 in good health.

The CDR3 nucleotides are TGCAGTCCGGGGACAGGGCGTGAGACCCAGTACTTC. As protein: CSPGTGRETQYF. The chain couples TRBV20-1 to TRBJ2-7; 9 bases line up with TRBD1. The assigned J gene may be wrong: the sequence end matches TRBJ2-5 better. Germline V CDR1 and CDR2: DFQATT, SNEGSKA (reference sequence). There are 12 residues in the CDR3.

This chain links TRBV3-1 with TRBJ2-5, with D perhaps TRBD1 or TRBD2 (5 bases each). The germline V gene has CDR1 LGHDT and CDR2 YNNKEL (reference sequence). Trimming pared 5 bases from V and 5 bases from J, leaving 12 bases between. The CDR3 is 13 residues long. CDR3 sequence: CASSDLWGETQYF. CDR3 DNA: TGTGCCAGCAGCGACCTTTGGGGGGAGACCCAGTACTTC.

The chain couples TRBV20-1 to TRBJ2-7; D is ambiguous. Per germline, CDR1 DFQATT and CDR2 SNEGSKA (reference sequence). The V and J ends lost 3 bases and 5 bases respectively, with 5 bases between them. The CDR3 runs 10 residues. CDR3 amino acids: CSASRDEQYF. Written as DNA, the CDR3 is TGCAGTGCTAGTCGAGACGAGCAGTACTTC.

V gene TRBV20-1 combines with J gene TRBJ1-1; 8 positions match TRBD1. Germline CDR1 is DFQATT and CDR2 is SNEGSKA (reference sequence). Losses at the gene ends were 2 bases for V and 2 bases for J; bases not matched to a gene: 7. The CDR3 runs to 15 residues. CDR3 in amino acids: CSARPGTGLNTEAFF. In DNA, the CDR3 is TGCAGTGCTAGACCGGGGACAGGCCTCAACACTGAAGCTTTCTTT.

This clonotype was seen only a few times. The chain carries TRBV15 and TRBJ2-7; no definite D call. The germline V gene encodes CDR1 LNHNV and CDR2 YYDKDF (reference sequence). Trimming took off 0 bases at V and 6 bases at J, with 6 bases between the two ends. The CDR3 has 12 amino acids. The CDR3 coding sequence is TGTGCCACCAGCAGAGATGCAGGCGAGCAGTACTTC. Protein product: CATSRDAGEQYF.

This clonotype has just a few counts. The chain uses TRBV11-2 and TRBJ2-1; D may be TRBD1 or TRBD2 (5 bases each). In germline, CDR1 is SGHAT, CDR2 FQNNGV. The ends were cut back, 4 bases at V and 3 bases at J, with 16 bases in the middle. The CDR3 loop spans 16 amino acids. CDR3 in amino acids: CASSSGPAGLYNEQFF. The CDR3 DNA is TGTGCCAGCAGCTCGGGACCTGCCGGACTCTACAATGAGCAGTTCTTC.

This sequence joins TRBV2 and TRBJ2-7, with TRBD2 matching over 8 bases. Per the germline V gene, CDR1 is SNHLY and CDR2 is FYNNEI. Trimming cost V 1 base and J 3 bases; bases outside gene matches: 2. CDR3 length: 14 residues. CDR3 nucleotides: TGTGCCAGCAGTGAAGGCGGGAGGAACTACGAGCAGTACTTC. It codes for CASSEGGRNYEQYF.

This clonotype was counted between two and nine times. This chain joins TRBV21-1 and TRBJ2-7; no check of the table's D call, TRBD2, against the DNA was made. TRBV21-1 is reported as a pseudogene. This CDR3 is 18 amino acids long. CDR3 DNA: TGTGCCAGCAGCAAAAGAGCGGGAGGGCCGGGCGGCTCCTACGAGCAGTACTTC. Protein product: CASSKRAGGPGGSYEQYF.

This clonotype was seen a few times. The J gene is TRBJ2-7, the V gene TRBV7-9, with no clear D. The CDR3 has 13 residues. The V gene's germline CDR1 is SEHNR and CDR2 FQNEAQ (reference sequence). The V and J ends lost 4 bases and 1 base respectively, with 8 bases between them. The CDR3 DNA is TGTGCCAGCAGCTCAACACCTTCCTACGAGCAGTACTTC. Translating it yields CASSSTPSYEQYF.

Remarks on this clonotype: One end of the junction varies from germline; a read error may be responsible. CDR3: CASSRTGFDEKLFF. The CDR3 nucleotides read TGCGCCAGCAGTCGGACAGGGTTTGATGAGAAACTGTTTTTT. The chain recombines TRBV5-1 with TRBJ1-4; 8 positions agree with TRBD1. The CDR3 has 14 amino acids. Germline CDR1 is SGHRS and CDR2 is YFSETQ.

This clonotype was counted between two and nine times. This sequence joins TRBV30 and TRBJ2-1; D remains ambiguous. Trimming removed 2 bases from V and 5 bases from J, with 10 bases in between. CDR3 length: 13 amino acids. The germline V gene has CDR1 GTSNPN and CDR2 SVGIG (reference sequence). The CDR3 spells CAWSPNVNNEQFF. The CDR3 nucleotides read TGTGCCTGGAGTCCTAATGTGAACAATGAGCAGTTCTTC.

The V call is TRBV12-3 or TRBV12-4, the J call TRBJ2-1; 10 bases agree with TRBD2. Germline trimming cut 5 bases from V and 8 bases from J; bases unmatched to any gene: 12. This CDR3 region has 16 residues. The chain's CDR3 is CASSPWLAGVGDEQFF. The CDR3 DNA follows: TGTGCCAGCAGTCCCTGGCTAGCGGGAGTTGGGGATGAGCAGTTCTTC.

This clonotype was seen ten or more times. This chain connects TRBV6-2 or TRBV6-3 to TRBJ2-1; 7 nucleotides agree with TRBD2. Germline V gene data show CDR1 as MNHEY and CDR2 as SVGEGT. The CDR3 runs 13 residues. J gave up 5 bases and V 4 bases, and 2 bases lay outside the gene matches. The CDR3 bases are TGTGCCAGCAGTTGGGGAGGGGACAATGAGCAGTTCTTC. Residues: CASSWGGDNEQFF.

The V call is TRBV20-1, the J call TRBJ2-3, with a weak D call TRBD2 (6 bases). V was shortened by 4 bases and J by 5 bases, with 19 bases between the two germline ends. Germline V lookup: CDR1 DFQATT, CDR2 SNEGSKA (reference sequence). This CDR3 comprises 15 residues. Written as DNA, the CDR3 is TGCAGTGCTAACCGGGACTGCGGGGTTGGAGATACGCAGTATTTT. The encoded protein is CSANRDCGVGDTQYF.

The sample holds a few counts of this clonotype. CDR3: CASSWTGAPGQPQHF. In nucleotides, the CDR3 is TGTGCCAGCAGTTGGACGGGGGCGCCAGGTCAGCCCCAGCATTTT. The chain is built from TRBV27 and TRBJ1-5; D perhaps matches TRBD1 (6 bases). CDR1 and CDR2 from the germline V gene are MNHEY and SMNVEV (reference sequence). The ends were cut back, 4 bases at V and 6 bases at J, with 16 bases in the middle. CDR3 length: 15 residues.

The gene calls are TRBV7-9 and TRBJ1-5; 8 nucleotides align to TRBD1. The CDR3 totals 15 residues. Germline trimming cut 5 bases from V and 6 bases from J; bases unmatched to any gene: 9. CDR1 and CDR2 (germline): SEHNR, FQNEAQ (reference sequence). CDR3 coding DNA: TGTGCCAGCAGCATGACAGGGGTGGGCCCTCAGCCCCAGCATTTT. It codes for CASSMTGVGPQPQHF.

This clonotype came up many times. This rearrangement joins TRBV11-3 to TRBJ2-1, with D uncertain. V dropped 2 bases and J dropped 8 bases, with 10 bases sitting between them. Germline V gene lookup returns CDR1 SGHNT and CDR2 YENEEA. The CDR3 spans 13 residues. The CDR3 here is CASSLNVAHEQFF. DNA of the CDR3: TGTGCCAGCAGCTTAAATGTAGCCCATGAGCAGTTCTTC.

Remarks on this clonotype: One end of the junction fails to match germline, which may point to a read error. The chain joins TRBV6-2 or TRBV6-3 to TRBJ2-5; D unclear. Germline lookup yields CDR1 MNHEY and CDR2 SVGEGT. The CDR3 has 14 residues. CDR3 region: CASSYLTPQETQYF. The CDR3 bases are TGTGCCAGCAGCTACTTGACCCCTCAAGAGACCCAGTACTTC.

V and J are TRBV29-1 and TRBJ2-1, with D possibly being TRBD2 (5 bases). This CDR3 is 15 amino acids long. Germline V gives CDR1 SQVTM, CDR2 ANQGSEA. Trimming shortened V by 3 bases and J by 9 bases, and 21 bases separated the two germline ends. Written as DNA, the CDR3 is TGCAGCGTTGATCCGGACTCTTTCTCCACACTTGAGCAGTTCTTC. Amino acid sequence: CSVDPDSFSTLEQFF.

In this sample, this clonotype turned up a few times. The V and J genes are TRBV28 and TRBJ2-1; 7 bases match TRBD2. Germline V lookup: CDR1 MDHEN, CDR2 SYDVKM. There are 15 residues in the CDR3. Trimming cost V 3 bases and J 7 bases; bases outside gene matches: 9. The CDR3 DNA is TGTGCCAGCAGTTTTGCTAGCGGAGAGTGGAATGAGCAGTTCTTC. This encodes CASSFASGEWNEQFF.

The chain employs TRBV20-1 and TRBJ2-1; TRBD2 is a possible D gene (7 bases). The V gene's germline CDR1 is DFQATT and CDR2 SNEGSKA (reference sequence). Between the trimmed V and J ends, which lost 5 bases and 7 bases, there was a span of 18 bases. The CDR3 is 14 amino acids. CDR3 coding DNA: TGCAGTGCTCTCGACCCGGGGGGCTTTAATGAGCAGTTCTTC. Protein: CSALDPGGFNEQFF.

The CDR3 DNA reads as TGTGCCAGCAGTTTTTCGAGGGGACAGGGGGTCGAGCAGTACTTC. Its protein product is CASSFSRGQGVEQYF. The V gene is TRBV28, the J gene TRBJ2-7, with TRBD1 identical over 11 bases. The V gene end was trimmed by 3 bases and the J gene end by 6 bases; junction bases not matched to a gene: 7. The CDR3 has 15 amino acids. The germline CDR1 and CDR2 sequences are MDHEN and SYDVKM. Combining the CDR3 with reference TRBV28 and TRBJ2-7 gives the whole variable domain DVKVTQSSRYLVKRTGEKVFLECVQDMDHENMFWYRQDPGLGLRLIYFSYDVKMKEKGDIPEGYSVSREKKERFSLILESASTNQTSMYLCASSFSRGQGVEQYFGPGTRLTVT.